This T cell receptor (beta chain) comes out of a study of T-cell memory formation after mild COVID-19. Study-level information: TCR clusters were mostly confined to one donor each. Study results and caveats: The pre-infection memory compartment contained some responding clones, suggesting cross-reactive memory joined.

This clonotype was seen ten or more times. Antigen unknown. The germline gives CDR1 SGHTA, CDR2 FQGNSA. Trimming took 0 bases from V and 0 from J, leaving 15 bases between them. This CDR3 is built from 17 residues. TCRdb reprocessed the 5' RACE reads with MiXCR, giving one entry per CDR3 protein. The sample holds approximately 150,000 distinct CDR3 sequences, around 13% seen once. This chain uses TRBV7-2 with TRBJ2-7, with D possibly matching TRBD2 (5 bases). This clonotype was obtained from an adult woman who had mild COVID-19 (a few samples of this study predate the infection). Cell type and time point are not known. Sequencing was done on a sample of PBMCs or a T cell subset sorted from them (not recorded which). In nucleotides, the CDR3 is TGTGCCAGCAGCTTAGCGGGGAGAGGCAAACCCTCCTACGAGCAGTACTTC. It encodes CASSLAGRGKPSYEQYF.